Each of the 20 T cell receptor beta chains below was sequenced from the same sample in a study of CD8 T cells in Susac syndrome. An input of about 0.45 to 1 ug of RNA was subjected to reverse transcription using random hexamers. TCRdb re-derived calls from the immunoSEQ multiplex PCR reads in MiXCR, one entry per CDR3 protein. The sample consists of about 440,000 distinct CDR3 sequences, roughly 85% of them appearing once. The sample consisted of CD8+ T cells from PBMCs. These receptors were obtained from a human donor with multiple sclerosis.

This chain connects TRBV4-1 to TRBJ2-1; 7 positions match TRBD2. This CDR3 region has 15 residues. In germline, CDR1 is MGHRA, CDR2 YSYEKL. V shed 4 bases and J 7 bases; nucleotides not matched to a gene: 10. In nucleotides, the CDR3 is TGCGCCAGCAGCCCTGGGGCTAGCGGCTCGAATGAGCAGTTCTTC. This sequence encodes CASSPGASGSNEQFF.

This chain uses TRBV4-1 with TRBJ2-1; TRBD2 matches 13 bases. Per germline, CDR1 MGHRA and CDR2 YSYEKL. This CDR3 is 17 amino acids long. Trimming cost V 3 bases and J 5 bases; bases outside gene matches: 7. Here the CDR3 DNA reads TGCGCCAGCAGCCACGGGACTAGCGGGGTAGCACACAATGAGCAGTTCTTC. Translation gives CASSHGTSGVAHNEQFF.

This clonotype has only one observation. The chain has TRBV20-1 and TRBJ2-3; 12 bases fit TRBD2. This CDR3 has 16 residues. Per germline, CDR1 DFQATT and CDR2 SNEGSKA (reference sequence). V was clipped by 5 bases and J by 2 bases; unmatched bases: 8. CDR3 amino acids: CSASPTSGSPTDTQYF. The CDR3 DNA sequence: TGCAGTGCTTCCCCGACTAGCGGGAGTCCCACAGATACGCAGTATTTT.

The chain employs TRBV18 and TRBJ1-4; tentative D call: TRBD1 (6 bases). CDR1 is KGHSH, CDR2 LQKENI, per germline. The V gene lost 2 bases and the J gene lost 4 bases, with 8 bases spanning the gap. The CDR3 is 14 amino acids. CDR3 region: CASSPGQINEKLFF. Here the CDR3 DNA reads TGTGCCAGCTCACCAGGACAGATTAATGAAAAACTGTTTTTT.

This chain's CDR3 is CASSPDRGVDLKNNEQFF. CDR3 DNA: TGTGCCAGCAGTCCGGACAGGGGAGTCGACCTAAAAAACAATGAGCAGTTCTTC. This chain connects TRBV28 to TRBJ2-1; TRBD1 matches 9 bases. Germline V gene lookup returns CDR1 MDHEN and CDR2 SYDVKM. The CDR3 has 18 amino acids. Losses at the gene ends were 5 bases for V and 5 bases for J; bases not matched to a gene: 16. The variable domain in full, completed from reference TRBV28 and TRBJ2-1, reads DVKVTQSSRYLVKRTGEKVFLECVQDMDHENMFWYRQDPGLGLRLIYFSYDVKMKEKGDIPEGYSVSREKKERFSLILESASTNQTSMYLCASSPDRGVDLKNNEQFFGPGTRLTVL.

J is TRBJ1-4 and V is TRBV11-2, with D possibly being TRBD1 (5 bases). The CDR3 covers 16 residues. V dropped 0 bases and J dropped 2 bases, with 10 bases sitting between them. Germline CDR1 SGHAT, CDR2 FQNNGV. The CDR3 here is CASSLEVPGTNEKLFF. As DNA, the CDR3 is TGTGCCAGCAGCTTAGAAGTCCCAGGGACTAATGAAAAACTGTTTTTT.

The chain carries TRBV29-1 and TRBJ1-1; 7 bases are shared with TRBD1. This CDR3 is built from 14 residues. V lost 4 bases and J lost 1; bases outside the gene matches: 6. Germline CDR1 and CDR2: SQVTM and ANQGSEA. For the CDR3, the DNA is TGCAGCGTTGGGATTGGACAGGCGAACACTGAAGCTTTCTTT. Residues: CSVGIGQANTEAFF.

This chain uses TRBV11-3 with TRBJ2-2; TRBD1 agrees at 8 bases. Germline V gene lookup returns CDR1 SGHNT and CDR2 YENEEA. V was clipped by 5 bases and J by 6 bases; unmatched bases: 11. The CDR3 totals 16 residues. The CDR3 here is CASSPRQGKSAGELFF. The CDR3 nucleotides read TGTGCCAGCAGCCCGCGACAGGGGAAATCTGCCGGGGAGCTGTTTTTT.

This chain uses TRBV5-4 with TRBJ2-5; the D call may be TRBD1 or TRBD2 (5 bases each). The ends were cut back, 5 bases at V and 1 base at J, with 12 bases in the middle. This CDR3 has 14 amino acids. Looked up from germline, CDR1 is SGHNT and CDR2 is YYREEE (reference sequence). The CDR3 loop reads CASSWRQGQETQYF. The CDR3 DNA sequence: TGTGCCAGCAGTTGGAGGCAGGGCCAAGAGACCCAGTACTTC.

The gene calls are TRBV30 and TRBJ1-1, with 7 positions matching TRBD1. In germline, CDR1 is GTSNPN, CDR2 SVGIG (reference sequence). The CDR3 length is 14 residues. With V trimmed by 3 bases and J by 4 bases, 8 bases remained unmatched. CDR3 nucleotides: TGTGCCTGGAGGGAAGTAGGACAGGTCACTGAAGCTTTCTTT. Protein: CAWREVGQVTEAFF.

The chain carries TRBV7-9 and TRBJ2-3; D call uncertain. Between the trimmed V and J ends, which lost 5 bases and 2 bases, there was a span of 17 bases. The germline CDR1 and CDR2 sequences are SEHNR and FQNEAQ (reference sequence). CDR3 length: 16 residues. CDR3 in amino acids: CASSHTDSHDTDTQYF. CDR3 in DNA: TGTGCCAGCAGCCATACAGACTCGCACGACACAGATACGCAGTATTTT.

The gene calls are TRBV7-8 and TRBJ2-7; D gene unclear. Germline V gene sequence: CDR1 SGHVS, CDR2 FQNEAQ. Deletions cut 6 bases from V and 5 bases from J, with 17 bases between. The CDR3 loop spans 14 amino acids. The CDR3 nucleotides are TGTGCCAGCAGTACGGGTTACTCAATCCACGAGCAGTACTTC. This codes for CASSTGYSIHEQYF.

The chain combines TRBV27 with TRBJ1-1; D is uncertain. V was pared by 4 bases and J by 4 bases, with 10 bases between. The CDR3 contains 13 residues. Germline CDR1 is MNHEY and CDR2 is SMNVEV (reference sequence). CDR3 sequence: CASSYYRGTEAFF. CDR3 nucleotides: TGTGCCAGCAGTTACTATCGCGGCACTGAAGCTTTCTTT.

The J gene is TRBJ1-5, the V gene TRBV5-6; possibly TRBD1 for D (5 bases). The CDR3 sequence is 14 residues long. Per germline, CDR1 SGHDT and CDR2 YYEEEE. Trimming cost V 3 bases and J 2 bases, with 9 bases left between them. In nucleotides, the CDR3 is TGTGCCAGCAGCTACGCACAGGGCAATCAGCCCCAGCATTTT. Encoded protein: CASSYAQGNQPQHF.

Only a few counts were recorded for this clonotype. This chain links TRBV6-1 with TRBJ2-7; perhaps TRBD1 as D (6 bases). CDR3 size: 15 residues. V was pared by 6 bases and J by 0 bases, with 15 bases between. Germline values: CDR1 MNHNS, CDR2 SASEGT. CDR3 amino acids: CASSLRGTLSYEQYF. In DNA, the CDR3 is TGTGCCAGCAGCCTCCGAGGGACACTCTCCTACGAGCAGTACTTC.

J is TRBJ2-1 and V is TRBV13; possibly TRBD1 or TRBD2 for D (5 bases each). The CDR3 covers 16 residues. Deletions cut 11 bases from V and 4 bases from J, with 24 bases between. Germline loops: CDR1 PRHDT, CDR2 FYEKMQ (reference sequence). CDR3 in amino acids: CAGTPSQGEGYNEQFF. The CDR3 DNA reads TGTGCCGGCACTCCCTCCCAGGGAGAAGGGTACAATGAGCAGTTCTTC.

This clonotype was seen a single time. Here the CDR3 reads CAWSVGGTGYGYTF. For the CDR3, the DNA is TGTGCCTGGAGTGTGGGGGGGACGGGCTATGGCTACACCTTC. V gene TRBV30 combines with J gene TRBJ1-2; perhaps TRBD1 as D (5 bases). Germline V gene lookup returns CDR1 GTSNPN and CDR2 SVGIG (reference sequence). The CDR3 covers 14 residues. Trimming cost V 0 bases and J 4 bases, with 12 bases left between them.

The J gene is TRBJ1-3, the V gene TRBV9, with TRBD1 matching over 7 bases. The CDR3 has 17 amino acids. Losses at the gene ends were 3 bases for V and 0 bases for J; bases not matched to a gene: 9. Germline loops: CDR1 SGDLS, CDR2 YYNGEE. CDR3 loop: CASSALGTANSGNTIYF. CDR3 nucleotides: TGTGCCAGCAGCGCTTTAGGGACAGCCAACTCTGGAAACACCATATATTTT.

This chain connects TRBV12-3 or TRBV12-4 to TRBJ1-3; possible D gene TRBD1, 5 bases. Trimming left V 10 bases short and J 4 bases short, with 17 bases between. There are 14 residues in the CDR3. The CDR3 loop is CAILWGEAGNTIYF. CDR3 coding DNA: TGTGCCATACTATGGGGCGAGGCGGGAAACACCATATATTTT.

This clonotype was detected only a few times. This chain uses TRBV27 with TRBJ1-5; D may be TRBD1 (5 bases). The CDR3 totals 13 residues. Between the trimmed V and J ends, which lost 3 bases and 5 bases, there was a span of 8 bases. Germline V gene sequence: CDR1 MNHEY, CDR2 SMNVEV (reference sequence). CDR3 DNA: TGTGCCAGCAGTTTTTCGGGGGATCAGCCCCAGCATTTT. Protein: CASSFSGDQPQHF.